This passage covers 13 T cell receptor beta chains from one sample sequenced in a study of T cells after yellow fever vaccination. One entry per CDR3 protein results from TCRdb running MiXCR on the 5' RACE reads. The sample has nearly 550,000 distinct CDR3 sequences, 15% to 20% seen once. The sample here was PBMCs, taken 15 days after the yellow fever booster vaccination. Source of these receptors: a young man who received the YFV17D yellow fever vaccine.

There are a few counts of this clonotype. The V gene is TRBV29-1, the J gene TRBJ2-7; TRBD2 is a possible D gene (7 bases). The CDR3 spans 13 residues. The germline V and J ends were trimmed by 4 bases and 2 bases, with 12 bases remaining between them. CDR1 and CDR2 (germline): SQVTM, ANQGSEA. CDR3 sequence (DNA): TGCAGCGTTGCGTCCGGGGGGCCCTACGAGCAGTACTTC. Protein sequence: CSVASGGPYEQYF.

The chain employs TRBV4-1 and TRBJ2-1, with TRBD2 matching over 8 bases. V lost 4 bases and J lost 4; bases outside the gene matches: 12. Germline CDR1 and CDR2: MGHRA and YSYEKL. The CDR3 is 17 amino acids. In DNA form, the CDR3 reads TGCGCCAGCAGCCCCGACCGGGAAGCGGGAGCTTACAATGAGCAGTTCTTC. Translated, it gives CASSPDREAGAYNEQFF.

J is TRBJ2-5 and V is TRBV29-1; D is unresolved. Germline V lookup: CDR1 SQVTM, CDR2 ANQGSEA. This CDR3 region has 12 residues. V was trimmed by 4 bases and J by 1 base, leaving 7 bases between them. The CDR3 loop is CSVVGIQETQYF. As DNA, the CDR3 is TGCAGCGTTGTAGGGATCCAAGAGACCCAGTACTTC. Looking up the rest from reference TRBV29-1 and TRBJ2-5 gives the full variable domain: SAVISQKPSRDICQRGTSLTIQCQVDSQVTMMFWYRQQPGQSLTLIATANQGSEATYESGFVIDKFPISRPNLTFSTLTVSNMSPEDSSIYLCSVVGIQETQYFGPGTRLLVL.

Only a few counts were recorded for this clonotype. The chain joins TRBV12-3 or TRBV12-4 to TRBJ2-2; tentatively, D is TRBD1 (6 bases). V lost 8 bases and J lost 1, with 14 bases in between. The length of the CDR3 is 15 residues. CDR3 loop: CASEVTGMNTGELFF. The DNA for the CDR3 is TGTGCCAGCGAAGTGACAGGAATGAACACCGGGGAGCTGTTTTTT.

Only a few counts were recorded for this clonotype. The chain links TRBV6-5 to TRBJ2-1, with TRBD1 identical over 8 bases. CDR1 and CDR2 (germline): MNHEY, SVGAGI. This CDR3 spans 16 amino acids. V lost 0 bases and J lost 5; bases outside the gene matches: 6. The CDR3 nucleotides read TGTGCCAGCAGTTACTCCCCGGACAGGGAAAACAATGAGCAGTTCTTC. Residues: CASSYSPDRENNEQFF.

In its sample, this clonotype was seen a few times. V is TRBV20-1 and J is TRBJ1-3; TRBD1 might be the D (6 bases). Germline assignment: CDR1 DFQATT and CDR2 SNEGSKA (reference sequence). V lost 6 bases and J lost 4, with 16 bases in between. This CDR3 comprises 14 residues. CDR3 sequence: CSAARRGGGNTIYF. CDR3 nucleotide sequence: TGCAGTGCCGCTCGCAGGGGAGGAGGAAACACCATATATTTT.

This clonotype was seen more than once but under ten times. V usage is TRBV20-1 and J usage is TRBJ2-4; the match to TRBD1 covers 7 bases. V shed 5 bases and J 0 bases; nucleotides not matched to a gene: 7. The germline gives CDR1 DFQATT, CDR2 SNEGSKA (reference sequence). CDR3 length: 15 amino acids. CDR3 DNA: TGCAGTGCTCCTAGACAGGGAACAGCCAAAAACATTCAGTACTTC. Its protein product is CSAPRQGTAKNIQYF.

The chain combines TRBV12-3 or TRBV12-4 with TRBJ2-3, with D perhaps matching TRBD1 (5 bases). Trimming removed 1 base at V and 4 bases at J, with 12 bases between. This CDR3 region has 15 residues. The CDR3 bases are TGTGCCAGCAGTTTAGGACAGACGGCAGCAGATACGCAGTATTTT. Translated: CASSLGQTAADTQYF.

This clonotype was seen a few times. The chain is built from TRBV25-1 and TRBJ2-7; 7 positions agree with TRBD1. The CDR3 runs to 16 residues. The V gene's germline CDR1 is MGHDK and CDR2 SYGVNS. V shed 5 bases, J shed 0 bases, and the junction held 10 bases outside the gene matches. The CDR3 is CASSTNRGESSYEQYF. In DNA, the CDR3 is TGTGCCAGCAGTACCAACAGGGGCGAGAGCTCCTACGAGCAGTACTTC.

The chain employs TRBV7-9 and TRBJ1-1; weak D call: TRBD1 (5 bases). CDR1 and CDR2 from the germline V gene are SEHNR and FQNEAQ (reference sequence). The CDR3 loop spans 16 amino acids. Trimming stripped 5 bases from V and 4 bases from J, with 20 bases between. CDR3: CASSPQALTPFTEAFF. CDR3 bases: TGTGCCAGCAGCCCACAGGCGCTTACCCCCTTCACTGAAGCTTTCTTT.

V is TRBV7-2 and J is TRBJ2-7; 8 bases map to TRBD1. Germline V gives CDR1 SGHTA, CDR2 FQGNSA. CDR3 size: 13 residues. V shed 5 bases and J 5 bases; nucleotides not matched to a gene: 5. The CDR3 region is CASSTDRENEQYF. CDR3 DNA sequence: TGTGCCAGCAGCACGGACAGGGAGAACGAGCAGTACTTC. Complete variable domain (other parts from reference TRBV7-2 and TRBJ2-7): GAGVSQSPSNKVTEKGKDVELRCDPISGHTALYWYRQSLGQGLEFLIYFQGNSAPDKSGLPSDRFSAERTGGSVSTLTIQRTQQEDSAVYLCASSTDRENEQYFGPGTRLTVT.

This clonotype has more than one count but fewer than ten. This chain joins TRBV9 and TRBJ2-1; D is unclear. V dropped 4 bases and J dropped 6 bases, with 11 bases sitting between them. CDR1 and CDR2 (germline): SGDLS, YYNGEE. This CDR3 region has 13 residues. CDR3 sequence (DNA): TGTGCCAGCAGCCTAACTCCATCCAATGAGCAGTTCTTC. Residues: CASSLTPSNEQFF.

This clonotype was seen ten or more times. This sequence joins TRBV5-1 and TRBJ2-1; D gene unclear. Germline-derived CDR1 and CDR2 are SGHRS and YFSETQ. The CDR3 extends over 12 amino acids. The V end was cut by 2 bases, the J end by 6 bases, with 6 bases between. The CDR3 is CASSFVRNEQFF. CDR3 nucleotides: TGCGCCAGCAGCTTTGTCCGCAATGAGCAGTTCTTC.